This T cell receptor (beta chain) was observed in a study of control samples from healthy donors and cancer patients. Profiled with immunoSEQ multiplex PCR; TCRdb holds only in-frame clones, not every one. The table shows approximately 97,000 clones, with just under 95% occurring only once. The germline V gene has CDR1 SGDLS and CDR2 YYNGEE. This CDR3 contains 15 residues. The ends were cut back, 3 bases at V and 2 bases at J, with 12 bases in the middle. The sample was blood. The receptor was isolated from a human donor in good health. The donor label of this sample is uncertain. This sequence joins TRBV9 and TRBJ1-5, with D possibly matching TRBD1 (6 bases). The DNA of the CDR3 is TGTGCCAGCAGCGGGGGGGAGGGGGGCAATCAGCCCCAGCATTTT. Protein: CASSGGEGGNQPQHF.